A single sample gave rise to the 6 T cell receptor beta chains below, sequenced in a study of blood T cells in healthy people across ages. The authors ran a second PCR of 7 to 11 cycles using a sample-barcoded 5' primer and a J-beta primer mix. TCRdb itself ran the 5' RACE reads through MiXCR, one entry per CDR3 protein. The sample carries about 1.4 million distinct CDR3 sequences, almost 60% recorded once. The sample was blood. Every receptor here comes from a young man in good health.

This chain connects TRBV29-1 to TRBJ2-7, with D possibly being TRBD2 (5 bases). CDR1 is SQVTM and CDR2 is ANQGSEA in the germline V gene. The CDR3 is 11 residues long. V lost 7 bases and J 7 bases, leaving 14 bases between the germline ends. The CDR3 coding sequence is TGCAGCGCGTCGGAGGCTAATGAGCAGTACTTC. Translating it yields CSASEANEQYF.

This clonotype was seen more than once but under ten times. The V call is TRBV27, the J call TRBJ2-2; D gene uncertain. This CDR3 is built from 14 residues. V lost 10 bases, J lost 2 bases, and 14 bases lay in between. Germline V gives CDR1 MNHEY, CDR2 SMNVEV (reference sequence). The CDR3, as DNA: TGTGCCACCACCTGGGCATCAAACACCGGGGAGCTGTTTTTT. It codes for CATTWASNTGELFF.

The chain combines TRBV6-1 with TRBJ1-2, with 7 bases aligning to TRBD1. Germline V gives CDR1 MNHNS, CDR2 SASEGT. With 1 base clipped from V and 6 bases from J, the junction kept 11 bases outside the gene matches. The CDR3 totals 16 residues. The CDR3 region is CASSEDRGLRVHGYTF. In DNA form, the CDR3 reads TGTGCCAGCAGTGAAGACAGGGGATTGAGGGTTCATGGCTACACCTTC.

The CDR3 spells CASSLGVKGLGTGELFF. The CDR3 DNA reads as TGTGCCAGCAGCTTAGGAGTTAAGGGGCTGGGGACCGGGGAGCTGTTTTTT. The V gene is TRBV11-2, the J gene TRBJ2-2, with D maybe TRBD1 (5 bases). The germline V gene encodes CDR1 SGHAT and CDR2 FQNNGV. V was cut by 1 base and J by 5 bases, with 17 bases left in between. CDR3 length equals 17 residues.

This clonotype was seen once. V is TRBV6-5 and J is TRBJ2-3; perhaps D is TRBD1 or TRBD2 (5 bases each). Trimming took off 2 bases at V and 5 bases at J, with 14 bases between the two ends. The CDR3 consists of 15 residues. CDR1 and CDR2 from the germline V gene are MNHEY and SVGAGI. The CDR3 nucleotides are TGTGCCAGCAGTTACCGTTCTGGGGCGGGAGATACGCAGTATTTT. Encoded protein: CASSYRSGAGDTQYF.

The J gene is TRBJ2-5, the V gene TRBV18; TRBD2 agrees at 7 bases. Germline V CDR1 and CDR2: KGHSH, LQKENI. V dropped 3 bases and J dropped 2; count of bases not matched to a gene: 3. The CDR3 length is 14 residues. The CDR3 DNA follows: TGTGCCAGCTCACCCAGGACTAGTCAAGAGACCCAGTACTTC. Its translation is CASSPRTSQETQYF.